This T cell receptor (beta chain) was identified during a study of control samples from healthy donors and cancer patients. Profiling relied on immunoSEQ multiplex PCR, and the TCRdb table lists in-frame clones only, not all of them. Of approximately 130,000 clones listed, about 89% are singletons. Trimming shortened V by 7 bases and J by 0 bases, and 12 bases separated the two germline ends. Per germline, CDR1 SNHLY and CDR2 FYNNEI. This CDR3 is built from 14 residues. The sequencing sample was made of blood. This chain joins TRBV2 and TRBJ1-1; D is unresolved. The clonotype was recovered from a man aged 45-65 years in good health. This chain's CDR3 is CASNWEALNTEAFF. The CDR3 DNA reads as TGTGCCAGCAACTGGGAGGCCTTGAACACTGAAGCTTTCTTT.